Given below is one T cell receptor (beta chain) in context. Its matching antigen is unknown. The germline V gene has CDR1 SGHRS and CDR2 YFSETQ. Trimming took 0 bases from V and 3 from J, leaving 12 bases between them. This CDR3 region has 15 residues. This sample stems from a study of response to subunit inactivated influenza vaccine. Study-wide points: Authors suggested that a seasonal influenza vaccination recruits few new T cells each time.

TCRdb used MiXCR to reprocess the RT-PCR reads, holding one entry per CDR3 protein. The repertoire holds 500,000 to 600,000 distinct CDR3 sequences, 14% seen once, with around 10% in the top ten. This clonotype was obtained from a man over 45 who received an inactivated influenza vaccine. V gene TRBV5-1 combines with J gene TRBJ1-1; TRBD1 might be the D (6 bases). The source was PBMCs from blood, collected about 11 days after vaccination. DNA for the CDR3: TGCGCCAGCAGCTTGGCCAGCACAGGGTACACTGAAGCTTTCTTT. It yields the protein CASSLASTGYTEAFF.